The clone carrying this T cell receptor beta chain was seen at least ten times. Antigen: not known. The protocol attached unique molecular identifiers to individual cDNA molecules. TCRdb reanalysed the 5' RACE reads using MiXCR and keeps one entry per CDR3 protein. Of about 34,000 distinct CDR3 sequences detected, roughly 5.8% appear once; the ten largest clones hold about 5.8%. The data were taken from a study of early T cells in non-severe SARS-CoV-2 infection. Study background: Sequencing used unsorted whole-blood bulk RNA, so chains lack pairing. General study findings and limits: Reliance on VDJdb matching favored anti-spike CD8 responses; private and CD4 specificities were missed.

This TCR came from an adult who was a healthcare worker with PCR-confirmed SARS-CoV-2 infection or an uninfected control (not recorded which). What was sequenced was whole blood.

In DNA, the CDR3 is TGTGCCAGCAGCTTGGCCCTGGCAAGCGTCGGTACCTATGGCTACACCTTC. It is translated as CASSLALASVGTYGYTF. The V and J genes are TRBV5-4 and TRBJ1-2; D is unresolved. CDR3 length: 17 amino acids. Germline-derived CDR1 and CDR2 are SGHNT and YYREEE (reference sequence). Trimming left V 0 bases short and J 4 bases short, with 19 bases between.